This T cell receptor (beta chain) was recorded in a study of cytomegalovirus exposure and HLA in healthy donors. The validation cohort, a group of 120 or so subjects, included the donors and was separate from the roughly 620-subject first cohort. The method was immunoSEQ multiplex PCR; TCRdb's version includes in-frame clones alone and lacks a portion of them. The profile shows under 50,000 clones, 90% to 95% of them singletons. This CDR3 is built from 16 residues. Germline V gene sequence: CDR1 SGHNT, CDR2 YYREEE (reference sequence). Losses at the gene ends were 4 bases for V and 5 bases for J; bases not matched to a gene: 7.

The chain combines TRBV5-4 with TRBJ2-2; 11 nucleotides agree with TRBD2. The TCR sequence derives from a woman under 30 in good health and CMV-seronegative. The sample consisted of PBMCs. The CDR3 nucleotides read TGTGCCAGCAGCCTGCTTAGCGGGAGGGATACCGGGGAGCTGTTTTTT. Amino acid sequence: CASSLLSGRDTGELFF.